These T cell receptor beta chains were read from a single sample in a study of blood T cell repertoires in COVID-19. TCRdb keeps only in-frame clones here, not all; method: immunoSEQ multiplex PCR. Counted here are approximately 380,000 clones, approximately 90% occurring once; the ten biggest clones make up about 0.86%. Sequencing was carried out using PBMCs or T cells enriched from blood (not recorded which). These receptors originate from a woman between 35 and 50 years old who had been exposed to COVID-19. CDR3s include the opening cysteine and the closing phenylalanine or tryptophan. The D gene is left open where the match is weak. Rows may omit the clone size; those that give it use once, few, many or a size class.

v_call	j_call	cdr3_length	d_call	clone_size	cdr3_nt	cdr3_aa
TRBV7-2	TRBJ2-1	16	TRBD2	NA	TGTGCCAGCAGCAAACGGACTAGCGGAGCCCTTAATGAGCAGTTCTTC	CASSKRTSGALNEQFF
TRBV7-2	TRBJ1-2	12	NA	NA	TGTGCCAGCAGCTTCCCGAACTATGGCTACACCTTC	CASSFPNYGYTF
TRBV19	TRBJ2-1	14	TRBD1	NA	TGTGCCAGTAGTAAACAGGGGGTCTACAATGAGCAGTTCTTC	CASSKQGVYNEQFF
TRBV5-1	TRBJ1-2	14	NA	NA	TGCGCCAGCAGCCCGGCGGAAGGGGCCTATGGCTACACCTTC	CASSPAEGAYGYTF
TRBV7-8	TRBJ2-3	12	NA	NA	TGTGCCAGCAGCCTCTTCACAGATACGCAGTATTTT	CASSLFTDTQYF
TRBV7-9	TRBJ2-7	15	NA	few	TGTGCCAGCAACGGACCTCTCGAGGGCTCCTACGAGCAGTACTTC	CASNGPLEGSYEQYF
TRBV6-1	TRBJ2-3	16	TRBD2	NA	TGTGCCAGCAGTGACGCAGCGGGAGTGGGGGCAGATACGCAGTATTTT	CASSDAAGVGADTQYF
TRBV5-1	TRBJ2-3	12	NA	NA	TGCGCCAGCAGCCCCTCGGGAGTAGGCGAGTATTTT	CASSPSGVGEYF
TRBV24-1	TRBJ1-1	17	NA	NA	TGTGCCACCAGTGAGCATCCCCCACAAGGGGTCGACACTGAAGCTTTCTTT	CATSEHPPQGVDTEAFF
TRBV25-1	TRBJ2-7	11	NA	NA	TGTGCCAGCAGTGCTGCGTACGAGCAGTACTTC	CASSAAYEQYF
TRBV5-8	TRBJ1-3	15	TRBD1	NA	TGTGCCAGCAGCTTCCGGACAGGGTTTGGAAACACCATATATTTT	CASSFRTGFGNTIYF
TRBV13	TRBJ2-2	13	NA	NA	TGTGCCAGCAGCCTCTATTTCACCGGGGAGCTGTTTTTT	CASSLYFTGELFF
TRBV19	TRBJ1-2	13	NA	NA	TGTGCCAGTAGTATAGGCAGGGGTGATGGCTACACCTTC	CASSIGRGDGYTF
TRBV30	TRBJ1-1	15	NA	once	TGTGCCTGGAGTGTATATGTGGGCTTAAGCACTGAAGCTTTCTTT	CAWSVYVGLSTEAFF
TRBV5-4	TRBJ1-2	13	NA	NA	TGTGCCAGCAGCAAAGGTCAGGGAAATGGCTACACCTTC	CASSKGQGNGYTF
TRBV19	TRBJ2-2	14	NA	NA	TGTGCCAGTAGTTGGGGACTTACCACCGGGGAGCTGTTTTTT	CASSWGLTTGELFF
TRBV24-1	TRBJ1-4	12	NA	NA	TGTGCCACCAGTGATTTTGGCGAAAAACTGTTTTTT	CATSDFGEKLFF
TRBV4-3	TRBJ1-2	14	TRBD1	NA	TGCGCCAGCAGCCAACAGACAGGGGACTATGGCTACACCTTC	CASSQQTGDYGYTF
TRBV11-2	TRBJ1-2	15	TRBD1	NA	TGTGCCAGCAGGCGCGGGACAGGGCCCCTCTATGGCTACACCTTC	CASRRGTGPLYGYTF
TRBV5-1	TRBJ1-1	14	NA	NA	TGCGCCAGCAGCTCGGAGGAGGTGAACACTGAAGCTTTCTTT	CASSSEEVNTEAFF
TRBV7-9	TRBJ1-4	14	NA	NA	TGTGCCAGCAGCTTCTGGCAGGGCTATGAAAAACTGTTTTTT	CASSFWQGYEKLFF
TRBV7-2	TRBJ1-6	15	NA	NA	TGTGCCAGCAGCTCGTCCGGGTTAAGTAATTCACCCCTCCACTTT	CASSSSGLSNSPLHF
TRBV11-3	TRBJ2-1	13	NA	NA	TGTGCCAGCAGCTTAGAAGGAGATAATGAGCAGTTCTTC	CASSLEGDNEQFF
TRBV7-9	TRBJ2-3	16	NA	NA	TGTGCCAGCAGCTTAGCGCTAATGGGCAGCACAGATACGCAGTATTTT	CASSLALMGSTDTQYF
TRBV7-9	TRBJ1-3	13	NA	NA	TGTGCCAGCAGCTTCTCTCCTGGAAACACCATATATTTT	CASSFSPGNTIYF
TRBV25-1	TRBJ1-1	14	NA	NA	TGTGCCAGCAGTACGACACAGGGATCTCTTGGGGCTTTCTTT	CASSTTQGSLGAFF
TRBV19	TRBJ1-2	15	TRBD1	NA	TGTGCCAGTAGTTTCGGGACAGGGCTCAGCTATGGCTACACCTTC	CASSFGTGLSYGYTF
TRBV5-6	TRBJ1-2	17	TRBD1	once	TGTGCCAGCAGCCGCCCTGGACAGGGGGCAACTAGCTATGGCTACACCTTC	CASSRPGQGATSYGYTF
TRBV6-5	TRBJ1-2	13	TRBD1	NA	TGTGCCGCAAAGGGGGCGCAGGGCTATGGCTACACCTTC	CAAKGAQGYGYTF
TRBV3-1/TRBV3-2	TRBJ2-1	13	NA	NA	TGTGCCAGCAGCCATTGGACAGACAATGAGCAGTTCTTC	CASSHWTDNEQFF
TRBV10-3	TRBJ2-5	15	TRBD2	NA	TGTGCCATCCAGAGTGCTAGCGGGGCTGGGGAGACCCAGTACTTC	CAIQSASGAGETQYF
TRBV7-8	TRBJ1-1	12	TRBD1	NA	TGTGCCAGCAGCTCCGACAGGGTTGAAGCTTTCTTT	CASSSDRVEAFF
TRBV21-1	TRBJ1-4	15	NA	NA	TGTGCCAGCAGCAAAGCCCTGTTTCTTTCGGAAAAACTGTTTTTT	CASSKALFLSEKLFF
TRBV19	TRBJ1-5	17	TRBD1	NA	TGTGCCATCACCGGGGCAGGGGGGATTGGGAGCAATCAGCCCCAGCATTTT	CAITGAGGIGSNQPQHF
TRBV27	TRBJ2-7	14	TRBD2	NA	TGTGCCAGCAGTGGGGGGGAACCCCGGGACGAGCAGTACTTC	CASSGGEPRDEQYF
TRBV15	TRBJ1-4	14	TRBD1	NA	TGTGCCACCAGCCTGGACAGGGGTGGAGAAAAACTGTTTTTT	CATSLDRGGEKLFF
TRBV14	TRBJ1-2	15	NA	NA	TGTGCCAGCAGCCAAGTTTATCCAGGAATGGATGGCTACACCTTC	CASSQVYPGMDGYTF
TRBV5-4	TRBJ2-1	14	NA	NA	TGTGCCAGCAGCTCCTCTGCAGGGGCCAATGAGCAGTTCTTC	CASSSSAGANEQFF
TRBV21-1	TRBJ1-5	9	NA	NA	TGTGCCAGCCGCGGGGCCCAGCATTTT	CASRGAQHF
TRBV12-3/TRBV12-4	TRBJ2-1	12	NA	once	TGTGCCAGCAGTTTACGGGGGAATGAGCAGTTCTTC	CASSLRGNEQFF
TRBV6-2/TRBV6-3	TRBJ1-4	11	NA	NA	TGTGCCAGCAGTCTAAATGAAAAACTGTTTTTT	CASSLNEKLFF
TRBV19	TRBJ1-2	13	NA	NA	TGTGCCTCAACCGGCAGGGCAAACTATGGCTACACCTTC	CASTGRANYGYTF
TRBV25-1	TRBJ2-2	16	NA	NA	TGTGCCAGCAGTAGTTATGGACAGACGGGTCTCGGGGAGCTGTTTTTT	CASSSYGQTGLGELFF
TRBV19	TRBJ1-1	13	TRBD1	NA	TGTGCCAGTAGGAGACAGGGGGACACTGAAGCTTTCTTT	CASRRQGDTEAFF
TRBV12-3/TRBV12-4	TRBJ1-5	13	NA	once	TGTGCGTCCTGGGGGGGGTCGGGACAGCCCCAGCATTTT	CASWGGSGQPQHF
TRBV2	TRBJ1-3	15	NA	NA	TGTGCCAGCAGTGTACAAGGGGTACCTGGAAACACCATATATTTT	CASSVQGVPGNTIYF
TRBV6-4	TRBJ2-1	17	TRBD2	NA	TGTGCCAGCAGTGACTCTGGGGGAACTAGCGGGATTTTGGAGCAGTTCTTC	CASSDSGGTSGILEQFF
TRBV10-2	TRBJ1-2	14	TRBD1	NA	TGCGCCAGCAGCGGGACAGATACAACGGATGGCTACACCTTC	CASSGTDTTDGYTF
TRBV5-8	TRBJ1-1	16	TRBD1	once	TGTGCCAGCAGCTTATGGGCAGGGGGCATAAGGACTGAAGCTTTCTTT	CASSLWAGGIRTEAFF
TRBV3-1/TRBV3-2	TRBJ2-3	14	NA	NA	TGTGCCAGCACCCGCGGGACCACCACAGATACGCAGTATTTT	CASTRGTTTDTQYF
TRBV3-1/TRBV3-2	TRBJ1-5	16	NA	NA	TGTGCCAGCAGCCAAGGGGGCGGGGGGGGCAATCAGCCCCAGCATTTT	CASSQGGGGGNQPQHF
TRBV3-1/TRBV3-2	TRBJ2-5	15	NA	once	TGTGCCAGCAGCCAGCTGTCCGCTGGAGGGGAGACCCAGTACTTC	CASSQLSAGGETQYF
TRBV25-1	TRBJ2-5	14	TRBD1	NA	TGTGCCAGCAGTAAGGACAGGGTGCAAGAGACCCAGTACTTC	CASSKDRVQETQYF
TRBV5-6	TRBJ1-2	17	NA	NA	TGTGCCAGCAGCTTGGTGGGGAAATTACCGGGACAAGTGGGCTACACCTTC	CASSLVGKLPGQVGYTF
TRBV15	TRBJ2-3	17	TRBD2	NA	TGTGCCACCAGCAACGCGGGACTAGCGCCGATCACAGATACGCAGTATTTT	CATSNAGLAPITDTQYF
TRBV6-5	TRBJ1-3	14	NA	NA	TGTGCCAGCGCCCGGACAGTCTCTGGAAACACCATATATTTT	CASARTVSGNTIYF
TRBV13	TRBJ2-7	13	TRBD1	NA	TGTGCCAGCAGCAGCCGGGACAGGGGAGAGCAGTACTTC	CASSSRDRGEQYF
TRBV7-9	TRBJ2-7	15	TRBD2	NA	TGTGCCAGCAGCTTAGTCGGCGGGGGGGCCTACGAGCAGTACTTC	CASSLVGGGAYEQYF
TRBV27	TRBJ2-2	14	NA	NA	TGTGCCAGCAGTTTATCTCCGTTGACCGGGGAGCTGTTTTTT	CASSLSPLTGELFF